Reported below is one T cell receptor (beta chain). The record originates from a study of T cell responses to AZD1222 COVID-19 vaccine. The protocol was immunoSEQ multiplex PCR, while the TCRdb copy is restricted to in-frame clones and leaves out a portion. The sample lists tens of thousands of clones; 85% to 90% were seen once. From germline, CDR1 is KGHSH and CDR2 LQKENI. The ends were cut back, 2 bases at V and 6 bases at J, with 8 bases in the middle. The CDR3 is 12 amino acids. The sequence came from an adult in good health. The V gene is TRBV18, the J gene TRBJ2-7; D ambiguous. The sample was peripheral blood, taken on day 0 of AZD1222 vaccination. This CDR3 is CASSPVGPEQYF. In nucleotides, the CDR3 is TGTGCCAGCTCACCAGTAGGGCCCGAGCAGTACTTC.